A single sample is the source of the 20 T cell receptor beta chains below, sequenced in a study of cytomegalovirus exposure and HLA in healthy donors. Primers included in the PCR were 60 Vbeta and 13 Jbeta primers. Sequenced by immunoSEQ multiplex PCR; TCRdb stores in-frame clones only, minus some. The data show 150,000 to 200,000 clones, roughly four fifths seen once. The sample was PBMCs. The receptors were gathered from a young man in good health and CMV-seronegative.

This CDR3 is CASTEGSDRGLAAYEQYF. The DNA for the CDR3 is TGTGCCAGCACCGAGGGTTCCGATCGAGGACTAGCGGCCTACGAGCAGTACTTC. This sequence joins TRBV6-4 and TRBJ2-7, with 10 positions matching TRBD2. From germline, CDR1 is MRHNA and CDR2 SNTAGT. The J segment lost 2 bases and the V segment lost 7 bases, leaving 17 bases of the junction unmatched. The CDR3 is made up of 18 amino acids.

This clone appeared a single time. The CDR3 DNA sequence: TGTGCCAGCTCACCACCGGGACAGACTAACTATGGCTACACCTTC. It codes for CASSPPGQTNYGYTF. The rearrangement links TRBV18 to TRBJ1-2; 7 bases are a match to TRBD1. V was clipped by 0 bases and J by 0 bases; unmatched bases: 1. Germline CDR1 and CDR2: KGHSH and LQKENI. The CDR3 length is 15 residues.

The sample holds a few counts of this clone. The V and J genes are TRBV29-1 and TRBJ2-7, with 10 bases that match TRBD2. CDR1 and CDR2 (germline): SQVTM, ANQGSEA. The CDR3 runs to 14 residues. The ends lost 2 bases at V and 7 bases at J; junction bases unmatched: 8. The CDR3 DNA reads TGCAGCGTTGAAAGGGTAATAGCGGGAGGTGAGCAGTACTTC. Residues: CSVERVIAGGEQYF.

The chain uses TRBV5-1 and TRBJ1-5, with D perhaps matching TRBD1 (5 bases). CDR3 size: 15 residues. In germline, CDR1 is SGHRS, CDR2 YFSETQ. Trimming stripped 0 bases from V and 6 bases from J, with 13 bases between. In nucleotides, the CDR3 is TGCGCCAGCAGCTTGGGGGGCGCCGACGGTCAGCCCCAGCATTTT. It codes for CASSLGGADGQPQHF.

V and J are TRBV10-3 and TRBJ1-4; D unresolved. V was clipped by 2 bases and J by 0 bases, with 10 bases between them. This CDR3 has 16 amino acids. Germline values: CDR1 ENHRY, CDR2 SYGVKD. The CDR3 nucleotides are TGTGCCATCAGTGAGGCGAGGACTTCAACTAATGAAAAACTGTTTTTT. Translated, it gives CAISEARTSTNEKLFF.

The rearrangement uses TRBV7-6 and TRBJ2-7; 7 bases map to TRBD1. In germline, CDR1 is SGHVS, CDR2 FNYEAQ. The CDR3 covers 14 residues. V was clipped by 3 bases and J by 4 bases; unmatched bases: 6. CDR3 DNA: TGTGCCAGCAGCTTCCGACAGGGATCATACGAGCAGTACTTC. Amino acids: CASSFRQGSYEQYF.

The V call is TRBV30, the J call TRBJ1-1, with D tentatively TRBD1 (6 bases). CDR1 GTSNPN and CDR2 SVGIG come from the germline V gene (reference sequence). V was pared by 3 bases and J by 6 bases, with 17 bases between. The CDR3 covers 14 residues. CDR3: CAWRYWGRQAEAFF. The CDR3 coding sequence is TGTGCCTGGAGGTATTGGGGGCGCCAGGCTGAAGCTTTCTTT.

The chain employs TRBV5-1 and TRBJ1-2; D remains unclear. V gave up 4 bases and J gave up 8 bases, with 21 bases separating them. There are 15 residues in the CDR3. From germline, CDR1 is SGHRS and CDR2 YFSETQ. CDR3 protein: CASSPSPGDNRGYTF. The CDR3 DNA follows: TGCGCCAGCAGCCCTAGCCCTGGGGATAACCGAGGCTACACCTTC.

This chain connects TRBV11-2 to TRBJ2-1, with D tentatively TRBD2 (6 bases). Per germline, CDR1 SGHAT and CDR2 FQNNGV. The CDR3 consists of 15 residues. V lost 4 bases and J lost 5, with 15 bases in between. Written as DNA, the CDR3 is TGTGCCAGCAGCTCCAGGTGGACTACGGACAATGAGCAGTTCTTC. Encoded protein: CASSSRWTTDNEQFF.

Here the CDR3 reads CASSPYQGMVQPQHF. CDR3 DNA: TGTGCCAGCAGCCCTTATCAGGGGATGGTTCAGCCCCAGCATTTT. The V gene is TRBV28, the J gene TRBJ1-5, with a possible D match to TRBD1 (6 bases). Per the germline V gene, CDR1 is MDHEN and CDR2 is SYDVKM. V gave up 6 bases and J gave up 6 bases, with 18 bases separating them. The CDR3 has 15 amino acids.

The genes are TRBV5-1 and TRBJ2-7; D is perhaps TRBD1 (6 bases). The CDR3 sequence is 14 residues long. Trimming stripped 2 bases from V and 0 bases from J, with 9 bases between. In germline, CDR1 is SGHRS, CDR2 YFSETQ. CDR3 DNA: TGCGCCAGCAGCTTACAGGGCAACTCCTACGAGCAGTACTTC. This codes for CASSLQGNSYEQYF.

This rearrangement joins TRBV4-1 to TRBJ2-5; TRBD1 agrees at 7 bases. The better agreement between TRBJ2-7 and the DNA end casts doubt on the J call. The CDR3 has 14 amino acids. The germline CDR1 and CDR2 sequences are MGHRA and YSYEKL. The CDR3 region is CASSHETGFYEQYF. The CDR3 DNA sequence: TGCGCCAGCAGCCATGAGACAGGGTTCTACGAGCAGTACTTC.

The CDR3 loop reads CASRDRALGGYGYTF. CDR3 in DNA: TGTGCCAGCCGGGACAGGGCCCTGGGTGGCTATGGCTACACCTTC. This sequence joins TRBV6-6 and TRBJ1-2; 9 bases are a match to TRBD1. Losses at the gene ends were 8 bases for V and 4 bases for J; bases not matched to a gene: 11. CDR1 and CDR2 (germline): MNHNY, SVGAGI (reference sequence). CDR3 length: 15 residues.

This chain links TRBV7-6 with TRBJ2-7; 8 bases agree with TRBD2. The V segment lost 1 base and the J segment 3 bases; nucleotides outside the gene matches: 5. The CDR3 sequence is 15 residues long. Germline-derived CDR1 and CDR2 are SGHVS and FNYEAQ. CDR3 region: CASSLDGREGYEQYF. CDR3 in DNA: TGTGCCAGCAGCTTAGATGGACGGGAGGGCTACGAGCAGTACTTC.

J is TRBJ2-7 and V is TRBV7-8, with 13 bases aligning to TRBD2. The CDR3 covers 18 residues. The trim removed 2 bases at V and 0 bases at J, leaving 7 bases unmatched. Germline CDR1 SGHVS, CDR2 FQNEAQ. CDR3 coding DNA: TGTGCCAGCAGCTTACCCCGGACTAGCGGGGGAGGCTCCTACGAGCAGTACTTC. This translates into CASSLPRTSGGGSYEQYF.

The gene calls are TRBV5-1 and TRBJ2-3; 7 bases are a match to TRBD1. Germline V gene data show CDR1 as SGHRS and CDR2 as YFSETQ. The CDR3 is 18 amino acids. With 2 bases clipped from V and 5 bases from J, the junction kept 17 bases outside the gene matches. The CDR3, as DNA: TGCGCCAGCAGCTTCCCGAAAACGATAGGGACAGAGAAAGATACGCAGTATTTT. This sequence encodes CASSFPKTIGTEKDTQYF.

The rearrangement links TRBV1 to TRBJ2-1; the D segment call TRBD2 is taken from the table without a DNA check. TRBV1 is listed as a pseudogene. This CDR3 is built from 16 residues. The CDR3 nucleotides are TGCACCAGCATCACCGGGACTAGCGGGAGTAGGAATGAGCAGTTCTTC. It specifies CTSITGTSGSRNEQFF.

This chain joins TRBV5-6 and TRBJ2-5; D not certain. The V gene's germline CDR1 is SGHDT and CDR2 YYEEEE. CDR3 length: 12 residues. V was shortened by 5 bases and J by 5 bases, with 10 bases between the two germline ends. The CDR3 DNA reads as TGTGCCAGCAGTCTCCTCGAGGAGACCCAGTACTTC. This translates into CASSLLEETQYF.

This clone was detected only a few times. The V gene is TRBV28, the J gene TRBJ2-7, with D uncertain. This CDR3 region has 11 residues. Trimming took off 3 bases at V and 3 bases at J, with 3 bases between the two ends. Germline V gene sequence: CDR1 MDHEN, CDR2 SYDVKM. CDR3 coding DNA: TGTGCCAGCAGTTTTTACTACGAGCAGTACTTC. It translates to CASSFYYEQYF.

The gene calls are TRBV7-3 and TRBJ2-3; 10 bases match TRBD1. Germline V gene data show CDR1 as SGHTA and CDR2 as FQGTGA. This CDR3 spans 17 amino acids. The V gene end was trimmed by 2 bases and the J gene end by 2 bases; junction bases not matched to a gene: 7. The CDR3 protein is CASSLGPGQGPTDTQYF. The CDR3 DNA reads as TGTGCCAGCAGCTTAGGACCGGGACAGGGGCCCACAGATACGCAGTATTTT.